Described below is a single T cell receptor (beta chain) sequence and its context. Germline CDR1 MNHEY, CDR2 SMNVEV (reference sequence). The ends were cut back, 3 bases at V and 5 bases at J, with 17 bases in the middle. This CDR3 region has 16 residues. These data originate in a study of T cell responses to AZD1222 COVID-19 vaccine. Sequencing used immunoSEQ multiplex PCR; TCRdb keeps in-frame clones, though not all of them. The sample includes around 120,000 clones, approximately 88% of them seen just once. This TCR was sampled from an adult in good health. The rearrangement joins TRBV27 to TRBJ1-5; D is perhaps TRBD1 (6 bases). The sample in question was peripheral blood, obtained on day 0 of AZD1222 vaccination. DNA of the CDR3: TGTGCCAGCAGTTTCTCGACAGGTCTCACACATCAGCCCCAGCATTTT. Amino acids: CASSFSTGLTHQPQHF.